Below are 5 T cell receptor beta chains sequenced from a single sample in a study of technical replicates of blood from four donors (dated by TCRdb to 2017 to 2019). Library preparation used the immunoSEQ multiplex PCR assay. In its TCRdb copy, this immuneACCESS table keeps in-frame sequences only and misses some clones. Where compared with another copy, unresolved V genes explain less than half of these, and the others have no known cause. The sample contains over 70,000 clones, 85% to 95% of them found a single time. The top ten clonotypes cover about 0.4% of the sample. Source material: T cells isolated from PBMCs. Source of these receptors: a human donor in good health.

This rearrangement joins TRBV25-1 to TRBJ2-2, with a weak D call TRBD2 (6 bases). Trimming pared 6 bases from V and 0 bases from J, leaving 14 bases between. The V gene's germline CDR1 is MGHDK and CDR2 SYGVNS. The length of the CDR3 is 16 residues. CDR3 loop: CASRVADKANTGELFF. The CDR3 DNA follows: TGTGCCAGCAGGGTAGCGGACAAAGCGAACACCGGGGAGCTGTTTTTT.

The V and J genes are TRBV7-9 and TRBJ2-1; 10 bases match TRBD2. The germline V gene has CDR1 SEHNR and CDR2 FQNEAQ (reference sequence). V was pared by 1 base and J by 8 bases, with 8 bases of the junction left unmatched. This CDR3 has 16 amino acids. DNA of the CDR3: TGTGCCAGCAGCTTAGAGGGGGCTAGCGGGAGATATGAGCAGTTCTTC. This sequence encodes CASSLEGASGRYEQFF.

V is TRBV15 and J is TRBJ2-3; 8 bases are shared with TRBD1. From germline, CDR1 is LNHNV and CDR2 YYDKDF (reference sequence). This CDR3 is built from 16 residues. V shed 0 bases, J shed 4 bases, and the junction held 6 bases outside the gene matches. CDR3 sequence: CATSRDPQGASDTQYF. CDR3 DNA sequence: TGTGCCACCAGCAGAGATCCCCAGGGGGCGTCAGATACGCAGTATTTT.

J is TRBJ1-2 and V is TRBV19; a weak D match, TRBD1 (5 bases). This CDR3 spans 14 amino acids. Germline-derived CDR1 and CDR2 are LNHDA and SQIVND (reference sequence). V was cut by 6 bases and J by 1 base, with 12 bases left in between. CDR3 sequence: CASRGQGLNYGYTF. DNA of the CDR3: TGTGCCAGTAGAGGGCAGGGCCTTAACTATGGCTACACCTTC.

The chain recombines TRBV4-2 with TRBJ1-5; 9 positions match TRBD1. CDR1 LGHNA and CDR2 YNFKEQ come from the germline V gene. This CDR3 is 17 amino acids long. V lost 3 bases to trimming and J lost 2 bases; unmatched junction nucleotides: 8. In nucleotides, the CDR3 is TGTGCCAGCAGCCAGGCCTTACAGGGGGCAGGCAATCAGCCCCAGCATTTT. It translates to CASSQALQGAGNQPQHF.